A selection of T cell receptor beta chains follows, all from one sample in a study of T cells in Graves' hyperthyroidism and ophthalmopathy. TCRdb fed the multiplex PCR reads into MiXCR, producing one record per CDR3 protein. The top ten clones hold 6.5% to 9% of a sample with 600,000 to 700,000 distinct CDR3 sequences, 45% of them seen once. Sequenced input: peripheral blood or thyroid tissue (not recorded which). The source is an adult man with Graves' disease, either hyperthyroidism or ophthalmopathy (not recorded which). The CDR3 runs from the conserved cysteine through the conserved F or W. The D gene is left open where the match is weak. Clone size is shown for a subset of rows, as once, few, many or a class of expanded clone.

V	size	J	D	CDR3	DNA
TRBV20-1	.	TRBJ1-1	.	CSARIGHLNTEAFF	TGCAGTGCCCGTATCGGACACCTGAACACTGAAGCTTTCTTT
TRBV6-5	.	TRBJ1-1	.	CASSYSPRVPRAFF	TGTGCCAGCAGTTACTCACCCAGGGTACCCCGGGCTTTCTTT
TRBV6-1	few	TRBJ1-6	.	CASSEANEPSNSPLHF	TGTGCCAGCAGTGAAGCGAACGAACCTTCAAATTCACCCCTCCACTTT
TRBV20-1	many	TRBJ1-1	.	CCGDEGNTEAFF	TGCTGTGGAGACGAGGGGAACACTGAAGCTTTCTTT
TRBV5-4	.	TRBJ1-3	.	CASSSSDTRLSGNTIYF	TGTGCCAGCAGCTCTTCGGACACTCGACTCTCTGGAAACACCATATATTTT
TRBV15	.	TRBJ2-6	TRBD1	CATSIDRGPGANVLTF	TGTGCCACCAGCATTGACAGGGGCCCTGGGGCCAACGTCCTGACTTTC
TRBV20-1	.	TRBJ1-6	.	CSAPGRERESYNSPLHF	TGCAGTGCCCCAGGCCGGGAGCGAGAGTCCTATAATTCACCCCTCCACTTT
TRBV10-3	.	TRBJ1-2	.	CASRTLQGGVRGYTF	TGTGCCAGCAGGACCCTACAGGGAGGGGTGCGTGGCTACACCTTC
TRBV11-2	.	TRBJ2-7	TRBD1	CASSQYTGTGGSYEQYF	TGCGCCAGCAGCCAATATACCGGGACAGGAGGCTCCTACGAGCAGTACTTC
TRBV5-1	many	TRBJ1-2	TRBD1	CASSPQTGDVNYGYTF	TGCGCCAGCAGCCCCCAGACAGGGGACGTTAACTATGGCTACACCTTC
TRBV19	.	TRBJ1-4	.	CASYNRDATNEKLFF	TGTGCCAGTTACAACCGGGACGCAACTAATGAAAAACTGTTTTTT
TRBV6-6	few	TRBJ2-2	TRBD1	CASSFGTGGYTGELFF	TGTGCCAGCAGCTTTGGGACAGGGGGTTACACCGGGGAGCTGTTTTTT
TRBV7-3	many	TRBJ1-1	.	CASSLIMGTEAFF	TGTGCCAGCAGCTTAATCATGGGGACTGAAGCTTTCTTT
TRBV14	few	TRBJ1-1	.	CASSQARGWNTEAFF	TGTGCCAGCAGCCAAGCGCGGGGGTGGAACACTGAAGCTTTCTTT
TRBV7-8	many	TRBJ1-5	.	CASSFSGNRGNQPQHF	TGTGCCAGCAGCTTTTCTGGGAATCGGGGCAATCAGCCCCAGCATTTT
TRBV7-2	few	TRBJ2-5	.	CASSPPWGRDTEETQYF	TGTGCCAGCAGCCCTCCCTGGGGGCGCGACACCGAAGAGACCCAGTACTTC
TRBV11-2	.	TRBJ1-5	.	CASSFYICSAVTGHSNQPQHF	.
TRBV7-2	.	TRBJ2-7	TRBD2	CASSRDGGGYEQYF	TGTGCCAGCAGCCGGGACGGGGGGGGCTACGAGCAGTACTTC
TRBV7-2	once	TRBJ1-5	.	CASSVPRDLNQPQHF	TGTGCCAGCAGCGTACCCCGGGACCTCAATCAGCCCCAGCATTTT
TRBV29-1	few	TRBJ2-7	TRBD1	CSVVTGTGGSYEQYF	TGCAGCGTTGTGACCGGGACAGGGGGCTCCTACGAGCAGTACTTC
TRBV10-1	many	TRBJ1-1	.	CASSEGSSGTEAFF	TGCGCCAGCAGTGAGGGATCCTCGGGAACTGAAGCTTTCTTT
TRBV29-1	many	TRBJ1-2	.	CSVEEGVRGYTF	TGCAGCGTTGAAGAAGGGGTTAGGGGCTACACCTTC
TRBV2	few	TRBJ2-7	TRBD1	CASSDRGQGYYEQYF	TGTGCCAGCAGTGATAGGGGACAGGGCTATTACGAGCAGTACTTC
TRBV7-2	once	TRBJ1-6	TRBD1	CASSARTGNNSPLHF	TGTGCCAGCAGCGCACGGACAGGGAATAATTCACCCCTCCACTTT
TRBV9	few	TRBJ1-2	.	CASSQTMTDGYTF	TGTGCCAGCAGCCAAACTATGACTGATGGCTACACCTTC
TRBV9	.	TRBJ2-7	.	CASSQEEEAEQYF	TGTGCCAGCAGCCAAGAGGAAGAGGCCGAGCAGTACTTC
TRBV7-8	.	TRBJ2-2	TRBD2	CASSVATGGRTGELFF	TGTGCCAGCAGCGTTGCCACGGGAGGGCGTACCGGGGAGCTGTTTTTT
TRBV2	many	TRBJ1-5	TRBD1	CASSEAGTARNQPQHF	TGTGCCAGCAGTGAAGCGGGGACAGCCCGCAATCAGCCCCAGCATTTT
TRBV7-9	many	TRBJ2-5	TRBD2	CASTGGFPETQYF	TGTGCCAGCACCGGGGGGTTCCCAGAGACCCAGTACTTC
TRBV20-1	.	TRBJ2-5	.	CSATPSQETQYF	TGCAGTGCCACCCCTAGCCAAGAGACCCAGTACTTC
TRBV12-3/TRBV12-4	few	TRBJ1-1	TRBD1	CASSPTTGVGVTEAFF	TGTGCCAGCAGTCCGACAACAGGGGTTGGGGTCACTGAAGCTTTCTTT
TRBV10-3	.	TRBJ1-4	.	CASSYSPGDNEKLFF	TGTGCCAGCAGTTACTCCCCGGGGGATAATGAAAAACTGTTTTTT
TRBV24-1	many	TRBJ2-2	TRBD2	CATSDPSGSGTGELFF	TGTGCCACCAGTGATCCTAGCGGGAGCGGCACCGGGGAGCTGTTTTTT
TRBV20-1	.	TRBJ2-5	TRBD1	CSAWDRGVSETQYF	TGCAGTGCTTGGGACAGGGGGGTCTCGGAGACCCAGTACTTC
TRBV7-2	few	TRBJ2-7	.	CASSLISYEQYF	TGTGCCAGCAGCTTAATATCCTACGAGCAGTACTTC